This T cell receptor (beta chain) was found in a study of T cell responses to AZD1222 COVID-19 vaccine. CDR3 length: 13 amino acids. Unmatched junction bases numbered 9, after V lost 7 bases and J lost 7 bases. From germline, CDR1 is SQVTM and CDR2 ANQGSEA. In the case of this clone: The antigen is not known.

Using immunoSEQ multiplex PCR, the repertoire was profiled, and TCRdb retains in-frame clones only, with some absent. This repertoire shows tens of thousands of clones, roughly 82% found once; its top ten account for roughly 5%. Findings and limits, study-wide: Across spike, vaccine-associated CD4 TCRs were found, dominant at 160-218 and 743-854. Nearly half of spike-specific TCRs reportedly go after variant regions that carry no mutations. Two AZD1222 doses significantly raised spike-specific TCR breadth and depth over controls. Clonal diversity was possibly underestimated, and white British individuals and females predominated among donors.

The chain has TRBV29-1 and TRBJ2-3, with 9 bases lining up with TRBD1. This clonotype was obtained from an adult in good health. The sequencing here drew on peripheral blood, taken on day 0 of AZD1222 vaccination. The CDR3 region has the DNA TGCAGCGCTTCCGGGACAGGGAGTCATACGCAGTATTTT. Its translation: CSASGTGSHTQYF.